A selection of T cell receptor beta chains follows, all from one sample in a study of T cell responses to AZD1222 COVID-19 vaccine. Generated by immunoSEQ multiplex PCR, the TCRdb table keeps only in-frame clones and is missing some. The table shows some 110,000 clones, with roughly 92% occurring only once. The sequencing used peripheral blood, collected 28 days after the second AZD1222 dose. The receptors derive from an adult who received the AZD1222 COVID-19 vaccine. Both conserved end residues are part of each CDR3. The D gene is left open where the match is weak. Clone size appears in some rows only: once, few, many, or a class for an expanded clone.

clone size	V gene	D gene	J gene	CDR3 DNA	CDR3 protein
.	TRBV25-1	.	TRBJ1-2	TGTGCCAGCAGTGTCCAGGGTTGGTATGGCTACACCTTC	CASSVQGWYGYTF
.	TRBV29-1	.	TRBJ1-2	TGCAGCGTTGAAGCGGAGGTTGCCAGCTTC	CSVEAEVASF
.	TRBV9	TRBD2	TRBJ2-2	TGTGCCAGCAGCGTACTAGGGACTAGCGGGAGAATTTACACCGGGGAGCTGTTTTTT	CASSVLGTSGRIYTGELFF
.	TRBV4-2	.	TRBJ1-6	TGTGCCAGCAGCCAAGATAAGGGAAGCTCCTATAATTCACCCCTCCACTTT	CASSQDKGSSYNSPLHF
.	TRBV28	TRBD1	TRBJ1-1	TGTGCCAGCAGTTCCGCCGAGGACAGGGACGCTTTCTTT	CASSSAEDRDAFF
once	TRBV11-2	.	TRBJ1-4	TGTGCCAGCAGCTCACAGTTCGCAACTAATGAAAAACTGTTTTTT	CASSSQFATNEKLFF
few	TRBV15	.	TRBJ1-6	TGTGCCGTCACAAGGGATATTAATTCACCCCTCCACTTT	CAVTRDINSPLHF
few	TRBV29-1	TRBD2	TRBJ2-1	TGCAGCGTTGGAGCGGGAGATTATGAGCAGTTCTTC	CSVGAGDYEQFF
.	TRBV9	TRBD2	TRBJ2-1	TGTGCCAGCCGTCCGGGGACTAGTGTCGATGAGCAGTTCTTC	CASRPGTSVDEQFF
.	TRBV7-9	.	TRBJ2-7	TGTGCCAGCAGATCGGGGACCAACCTCTCCTACGAGCAGTACTTC	CASRSGTNLSYEQYF
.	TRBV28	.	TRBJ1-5	TGTGCCAGCACCCACCTCCAAGAAGGTCAGCCCCAGCATTTT	CASTHLQEGQPQHF
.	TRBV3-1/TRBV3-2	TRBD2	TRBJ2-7	TGTGCCAGCAGCTTAAGCGGGAGTTACGAGCAGTACTTC	CASSLSGSYEQYF
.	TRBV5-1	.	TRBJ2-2	TGCGCCAGCAGCTTGGTATTGGGGCCCGGGGAGCTGTTTTTT	CASSLVLGPGELFF
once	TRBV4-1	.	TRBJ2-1	TGCGCCAGCAGCCAAGCCCTCGGTGAGCAGTTCTTC	CASSQALGEQFF
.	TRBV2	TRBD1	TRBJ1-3	TGTGCCAGCAGTGTGGACAGGCGGTCTGGAAACACCATATATTTT	CASSVDRRSGNTIYF
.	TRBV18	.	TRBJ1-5	TGTGCCAGCTCAACTACAGGTTATAGCAATCAGCCCCAGCATTTT	CASSTTGYSNQPQHF
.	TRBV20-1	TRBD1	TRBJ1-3	TGCAGTGCTAGTGGACAGGGGGTCTATGGAAACACCATATATTTT	CSASGQGVYGNTIYF
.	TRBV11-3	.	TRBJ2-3	TGTGCCAGCAGCCTCGGGAAGGGGATTACCACAGATACGCAGTATTTT	CASSLGKGITTDTQYF
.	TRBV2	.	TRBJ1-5	TGTGCCAGCAGGACAGGACTTAGCAATCAGCCCCAGCATTTT	CASRTGLSNQPQHF
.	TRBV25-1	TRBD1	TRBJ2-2	TGTGCCAGCAGTAATCGGGACAGCCTTAACACCGGGGAGCTGTTTTTT	CASSNRDSLNTGELFF
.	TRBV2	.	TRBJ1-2	TGTGCCAGCAGTGCGGCAGGGCGCTCTCGTGGCTACACCTTC	CASSAAGRSRGYTF
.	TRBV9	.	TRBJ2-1	TGTGCCAGCAGCGTAGCCCGGGACTACAATGAGCAGTTCTTC	CASSVARDYNEQFF
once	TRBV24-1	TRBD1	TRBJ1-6	TGTGCCACCAGTTGGGGACAGGGTCATTCACCCCTCCACTTT	CATSWGQGHSPLHF
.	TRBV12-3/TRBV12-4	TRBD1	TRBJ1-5	TGTGCCAGCAGTGGACAGGTTAATCAGCCCCAGCATTTT	CASSGQVNQPQHF
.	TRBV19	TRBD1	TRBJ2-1	TGTGCCAGTAGAACAGGGGGCTACCCCTACAATGAGCAGTTCTTC	CASRTGGYPYNEQFF
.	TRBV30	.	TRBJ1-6	TGTGCAATCGGATGGGCGCTTAATTCACCCCTCCACTTT	CAIGWALNSPLHF
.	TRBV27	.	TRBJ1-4	TGTGCCAGCAGTGGGCGTACAGGGAGCGGGGAAAAACTGTTTTTT	CASSGRTGSGEKLFF